This T cell receptor (beta chain) stems from a study of response to subunit inactivated influenza vaccine. This clonotype was recorded at least ten times. MiXCR, run by TCRdb on the RT-PCR reads, gives a single entry per CDR3 protein. The sample has about 540,000 distinct CDR3 sequences; around a quarter are singletons. Trimming pared 4 bases from V and 5 bases from J, leaving 16 bases between. This CDR3 contains 14 residues. Germline lookup yields CDR1 SGHRS and CDR2 YFSETQ. These same data were also listed under a study on T cells expressing NK-cell markers. Turning to that study: Generation of TCR beta cDNA was performed by 5'RACE template switching incorporating UMIs. Cells sorted as CD3+CD56+NKG2C+, CD3+CD56+NKG2C- and CD3+CD56-NKG2C+ T cells supplied the TCR beta repertoires. In several experiments, sorting was restricted to alpha-beta TCR T cells by an anti-gamma-delta TCR antibody.

This receptor was taken from a man aged 50-60 years who received an inactivated influenza vaccine. This specimen consisted of CD4+ T cells sorted from PBMCs, obtained roughly 12 days after vaccination. The chain couples TRBV5-1 to TRBJ2-7; D ambiguous. CDR3 protein: CASSSDIPPHEQYF. CDR3 nucleotides: TGCGCCAGCAGCAGTGACATCCCCCCTCACGAGCAGTACTTC. Together with reference TRBV5-1 and TRBJ2-7, the CDR3 gives the full variable domain: KAGVTQTPRYLIKTRGQQVTLSCSPISGHRSVSWYQQTPGQGLQFLFEYFSETQRNKGNFPGRFSGRQFSNSRSEMNVSTLELGDSALYLCASSSDIPPHEQYFGPGTRLTVT.